A selection of T cell receptor beta chains follows, all from one sample in a study of T cell responses to AZD1222 COVID-19 vaccine. Sequencing used immunoSEQ multiplex PCR; TCRdb keeps in-frame clones, though not all of them. The table records about 78,000 clones, roughly 82% of them present only once. This specimen was peripheral blood, taken on day 0 of AZD1222 vaccination. Receptors originate from an adult in good health. CDR3s include the opening cysteine and the closing phenylalanine or tryptophan. The D gene is left open where the match is weak. Rows may omit the clone size; those that give it use once, few, many or a size class.

abundance	d_gene	v_gene	j_gene	CDR3nt	CDR3aa
few	-	TRBV5-1	TRBJ1-1	TGCGCCAGCAGCTTGCTAGGGAACACTGAAGCTTTCTTT	CASSLLGNTEAFF
many	-	TRBV6-5	TRBJ1-3	TGTGCCAGCAGTCTGGACAGATTCTCTGGAAACACCATATATTTT	CASSLDRFSGNTIYF
once	-	TRBV6-2/TRBV6-3	TRBJ2-2	TGTGCCAGCAGTTACAACCCTAGCCGTAACACCGGGGAGCTGTTTTTT	CASSYNPSRNTGELFF
-	-	TRBV7-2	TRBJ1-5	TGTGCCAGCAGCTTAGAGGTTGGGGACAATCAGCCCCAGCATTTT	CASSLEVGDNQPQHF
-	TRBD2	TRBV7-2	TRBJ2-3	TGTGCCAGCAGCCCGACTAGCGGGGGTTTGTATTTT	CASSPTSGGLYF
-	-	TRBV4-1	TRBJ1-3	TGCGCCAGCAGCCTAGGCCCGGGCTCTGGAAACACCATATATTTT	CASSLGPGSGNTIYF
-	-	TRBV9	TRBJ2-3	TGTGCCAGCAGCGTCGGCCCGGGCGGAACAGATACGCAGTATTTT	CASSVGPGGTDTQYF
-	TRBD1	TRBV19	TRBJ1-1	TGTGCCAGTAGTAGCCCGGGACAGGTAGACACTGAAGCTTTCTTT	CASSSPGQVDTEAFF
-	-	TRBV2	TRBJ2-5	TGTGCCAGCAACAAGGCCAGGGCGGTAGGCCAAGAGACCCAGTACTTC	CASNKARAVGQETQYF
-	-	TRBV5-1	TRBJ2-3	TGCGCCAGCAGCTTGGTCTCCCAAACCACAGATACGCAGTATTTT	CASSLVSQTTDTQYF
once	-	TRBV19	TRBJ1-5	TGTGCCAGTAGTTGGGGGGATACGAATCAGCCCCAGCATTTT	CASSWGDTNQPQHF
-	-	TRBV7-2	TRBJ1-1	TGTGCCAGCAGCCCAGGACAGCAGACGATGACTGAAGCTTTCTTT	CASSPGQQTMTEAFF
-	TRBD2	TRBV15	TRBJ2-1	TGTGCCACCAGCAGAGATTCCGGGGGGGCCTACAATGAGCAGTTCTTC	CATSRDSGGAYNEQFF
-	-	TRBV11-2	TRBJ1-2	TGTGCCAGCAGCACGCAGGGGCTGTCCAACTATGGCTACACCTTC	CASSTQGLSNYGYTF
-	-	TRBV12-3/TRBV12-4	TRBJ2-5	TGTGCCACCAACAAGGGGGGAGAGACCCAGTACTTC	CATNKGGETQYF
-	TRBD1	TRBV27	TRBJ1-3	TGTGCCAGCAGTCTGACAGGGTTGGGAAACACCATATATTTT	CASSLTGLGNTIYF
few	TRBD1	TRBV3-1/TRBV3-2	TRBJ1-1	TGTGCCAGCAGTTATACAGGGGGTAGGGCTTTCTTT	CASSYTGGRAFF
-	-	TRBV7-6	TRBJ2-1	TGTGCCAGCAGCTTAGGTTCTGTTTCGGCCAATGAGCAGTTCTTC	CASSLGSVSANEQFF
-	TRBD1	TRBV19	TRBJ1-1	TGTGCCAGTAGTATCTCCGGACAGGGGAGCACTGAAGCTTTCTTT	CASSISGQGSTEAFF
-	-	TRBV2	TRBJ2-1	TGTGCCAGCAGTGTAAGAAATGAGCAGTTCTTC	CASSVRNEQFF
medium-sized	-	TRBV24-1	TRBJ2-2	TGTGCCACCAGTGATGCGCCTCTTACTGGACGGGCGACTGCGAACACCGGGGAGCTGTTTTTT	CATSDAPLTGRATANTGELFF
-	TRBD1	TRBV6-1	TRBJ1-5	TGTGCCAGCAGTGAAGTGTACGGGACAGCCAATCAGCCCCAGCATTTT	CASSEVYGTANQPQHF
-	-	TRBV6-5	TRBJ1-4	TGTGCCAGCAGTCCCCCCGGGTTCAGCGACGAAAAACTGTTTTTT	CASSPPGFSDEKLFF
-	-	TRBV5-6	TRBJ1-2	TGTGCCAGCAGCGAGAAAGGGACGGCGTGGCTTGGCTACACCTTC	CASSEKGTAWLGYTF
-	-	TRBV3-1/TRBV3-2	TRBJ1-1	TGTGCCAGCAGCCATACTTCATCGAACACTGAAGCTTTCTTT	CASSHTSSNTEAFF
few	TRBD1	TRBV7-6	TRBJ1-4	TGTGCCAGCAGTTCTACAGGGGACGCAACTAATGAAAAACTGTTTTTT	CASSSTGDATNEKLFF
-	-	TRBV6-1	TRBJ1-2	TGTGCCAGCAGTGAAGTTAAGGATGGCTACACCTTC	CASSEVKDGYTF
-	-	TRBV7-2	TRBJ2-5	TGTGCCAGCAGCTTATCAACTCGGACTGTTCAAGAGACCCAGTACTTC	CASSLSTRTVQETQYF
-	-	TRBV5-6	TRBJ1-1	TGTGCCAGCAGCTTGGGAGGGATGAACACTGAAGCTTTCTTT	CASSLGGMNTEAFF
-	TRBD1	TRBV6-4	TRBJ2-7	TGTGCCAGCATGGGGGACAGGGCCATCTACGAGCAGTACTTC	CASMGDRAIYEQYF
-	-	TRBV5-4	TRBJ2-1	TGTGCCAGCAGCTTGGCTAGGGCGGGCGTCTACAATGAGCAGTTCTTC	CASSLARAGVYNEQFF
-	TRBD1	TRBV19	TRBJ1-2	TGTGCCAGTAACAGAGGGGGCAGGAATAACTATGGCTACACCTTC	CASNRGGRNNYGYTF